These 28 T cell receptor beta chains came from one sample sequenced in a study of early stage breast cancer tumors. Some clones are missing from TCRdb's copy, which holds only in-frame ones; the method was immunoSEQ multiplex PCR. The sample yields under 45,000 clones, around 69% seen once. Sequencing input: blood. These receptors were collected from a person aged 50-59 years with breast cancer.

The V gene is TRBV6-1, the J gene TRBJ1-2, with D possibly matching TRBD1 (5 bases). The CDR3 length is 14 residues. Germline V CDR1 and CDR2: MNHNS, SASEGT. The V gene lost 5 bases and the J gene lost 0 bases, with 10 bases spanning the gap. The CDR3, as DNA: TGTGCCAGCAGTTCCCGACAGTCTAACTATGGCTACACCTTC. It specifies CASSSRQSNYGYTF.

CDR3 residues: CASSAGIGQGHADTQYF. CDR3 sequence (DNA): TGTGCCAGCAGCGCCGGGATAGGACAGGGTCACGCAGATACGCAGTATTTT. The gene calls are TRBV7-6 and TRBJ2-3; the match to TRBD1 covers 8 bases. The V gene's germline CDR1 is SGHVS and CDR2 FNYEAQ. Trimming at V came to 5 bases and at J to 4 bases, leaving 14 bases not matched to a gene. The CDR3 sequence is 17 residues long.

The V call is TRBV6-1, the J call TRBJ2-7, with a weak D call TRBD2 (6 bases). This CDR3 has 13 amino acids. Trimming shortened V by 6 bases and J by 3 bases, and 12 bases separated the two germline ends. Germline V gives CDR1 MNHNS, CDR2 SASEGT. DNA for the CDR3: TGTGCCAGCAGGGATAGCGGCCTCTACGAGCAGTACTTC. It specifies CASRDSGLYEQYF.

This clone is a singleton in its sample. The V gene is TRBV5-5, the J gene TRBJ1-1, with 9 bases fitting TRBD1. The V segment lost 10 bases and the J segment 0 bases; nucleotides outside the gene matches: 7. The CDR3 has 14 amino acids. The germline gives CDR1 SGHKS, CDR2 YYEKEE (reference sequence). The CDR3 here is CAGGQGKMNTEAFF. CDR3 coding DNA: TGTGCCGGGGGACAGGGCAAGATGAACACTGAAGCTTTCTTT. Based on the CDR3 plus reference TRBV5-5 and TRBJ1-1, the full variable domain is DAGVTQSPTHLIKTRGQQVTLRCSPISGHKSVSWYQQVLGQGPQFIFQYYEKEERGRGNFPDRFSARQFPNYSSELNVNALLLGDSALYLCAGGQGKMNTEAFFGQGTRLTVV.

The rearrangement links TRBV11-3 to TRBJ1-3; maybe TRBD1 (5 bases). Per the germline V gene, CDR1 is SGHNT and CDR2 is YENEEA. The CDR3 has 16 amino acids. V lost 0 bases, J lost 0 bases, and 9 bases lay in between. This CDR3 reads CASSLDGGTSGNTIYF. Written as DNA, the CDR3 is TGTGCCAGCAGCTTAGACGGGGGGACCTCTGGAAACACCATATATTTT.

CDR3 nucleotide sequence: TGTGCCTGGAGTGTACAGCAAAGGGAGACCCAGTACTTC. Residues: CAWSVQQRETQYF. V gene TRBV30 combines with J gene TRBJ2-5; D remains unclear. V was clipped by 0 bases and J by 5 bases, with 10 bases between them. The CDR3 contains 13 residues. Germline CDR1 GTSNPN, CDR2 SVGIG (reference sequence).

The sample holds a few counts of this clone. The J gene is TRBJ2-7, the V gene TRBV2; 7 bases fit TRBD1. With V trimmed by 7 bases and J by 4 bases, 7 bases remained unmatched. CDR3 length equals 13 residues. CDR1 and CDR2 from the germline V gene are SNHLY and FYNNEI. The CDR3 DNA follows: TGTGCCAGCACCAGGACAGGAGGATACGAGCAGTACGTC. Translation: CASTRTGGYEQYV.

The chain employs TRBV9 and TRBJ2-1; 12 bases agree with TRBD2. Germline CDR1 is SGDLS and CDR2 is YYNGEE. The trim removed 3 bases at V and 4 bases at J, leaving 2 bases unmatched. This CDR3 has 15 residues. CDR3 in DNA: TGTGCCAGCAGCGCCGGGACTAGCGGGTACAATGAGCAGTTCTTC. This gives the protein CASSAGTSGYNEQFF. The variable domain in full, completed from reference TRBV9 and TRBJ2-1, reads DSGVTQTPKHLITATGQRVTLRCSPRSGDLSVYWYQQSLDQGLQFLIQYYNGEERAKGNILERFSAQQFPDLHSELNLSSLELGDSALYFCASSAGTSGYNEQFFGPGTRLTVL.

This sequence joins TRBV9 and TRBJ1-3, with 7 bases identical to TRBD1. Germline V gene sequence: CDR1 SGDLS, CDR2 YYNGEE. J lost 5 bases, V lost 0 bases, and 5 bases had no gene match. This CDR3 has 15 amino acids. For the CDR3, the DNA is TGTGCCAGCAGCGTAGCGACAGGGTCAAGAAACACCATATATTTT. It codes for CASSVATGSRNTIYF.

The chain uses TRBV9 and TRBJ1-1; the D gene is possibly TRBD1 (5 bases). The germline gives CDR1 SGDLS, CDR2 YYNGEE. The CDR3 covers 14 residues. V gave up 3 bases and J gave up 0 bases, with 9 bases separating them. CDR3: CASSGDSMNTEAFF. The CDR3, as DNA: TGTGCCAGCAGCGGAGACAGCATGAACACTGAAGCTTTCTTT. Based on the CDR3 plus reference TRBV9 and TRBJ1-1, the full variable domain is DSGVTQTPKHLITATGQRVTLRCSPRSGDLSVYWYQQSLDQGLQFLIQYYNGEERAKGNILERFSAQQFPDLHSELNLSSLELGDSALYFCASSGDSMNTEAFFGQGTRLTVV.

Written as DNA, the CDR3 is TGTGCCAGCAGGTCGGGACAGGGGTCGAATACGCAGTATTTT. It translates to CASRSGQGSNTQYF. The chain is built from TRBV28 and TRBJ2-3; 10 bases are shared with TRBD1. CDR3 size: 14 residues. Germline values: CDR1 MDHEN, CDR2 SYDVKM. The junction had 7 bases not matched to a gene; V was cut back by 6 bases and J by 7 bases.

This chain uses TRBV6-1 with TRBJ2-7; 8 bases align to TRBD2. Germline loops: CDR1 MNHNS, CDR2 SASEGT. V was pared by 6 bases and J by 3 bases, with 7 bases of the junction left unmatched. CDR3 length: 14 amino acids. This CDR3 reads CASRTMSGSYEQYF. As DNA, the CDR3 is TGTGCCAGCAGGACGATGAGCGGGAGCTACGAGCAGTACTTC.

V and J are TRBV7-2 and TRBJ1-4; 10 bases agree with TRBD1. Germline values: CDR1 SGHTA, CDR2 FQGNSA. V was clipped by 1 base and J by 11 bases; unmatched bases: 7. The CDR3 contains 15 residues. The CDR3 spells CASSLEGTGVYKLFF. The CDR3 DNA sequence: TGTGCCAGCAGCTTAGAAGGGACAGGGGTATACAAACTGTTTTTT.

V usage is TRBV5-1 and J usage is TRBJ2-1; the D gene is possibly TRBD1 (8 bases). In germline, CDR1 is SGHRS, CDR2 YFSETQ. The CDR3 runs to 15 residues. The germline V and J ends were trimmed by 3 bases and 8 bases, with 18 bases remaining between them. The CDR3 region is CASSSRGREFDEQFF. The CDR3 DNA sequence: TGCGCCAGCAGCTCCAGGGGGCGGGAGTTCGATGAGCAGTTCTTC.

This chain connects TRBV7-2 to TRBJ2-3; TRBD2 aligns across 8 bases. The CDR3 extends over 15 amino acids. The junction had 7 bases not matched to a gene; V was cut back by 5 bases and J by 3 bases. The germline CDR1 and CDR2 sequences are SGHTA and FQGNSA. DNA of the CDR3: TGTGCCAGCAGCGCATTAGCGGGGATAACAGATACGCAGTATTTT. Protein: CASSALAGITDTQYF.

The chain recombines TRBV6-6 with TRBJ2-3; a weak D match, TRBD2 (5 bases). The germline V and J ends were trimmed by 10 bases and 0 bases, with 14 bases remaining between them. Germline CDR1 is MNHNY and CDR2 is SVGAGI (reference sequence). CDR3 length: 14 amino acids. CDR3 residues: CATRRGLSTDTQYF. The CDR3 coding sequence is TGTGCCACGCGTAGAGGGCTTAGCACAGATACGCAGTATTTT.

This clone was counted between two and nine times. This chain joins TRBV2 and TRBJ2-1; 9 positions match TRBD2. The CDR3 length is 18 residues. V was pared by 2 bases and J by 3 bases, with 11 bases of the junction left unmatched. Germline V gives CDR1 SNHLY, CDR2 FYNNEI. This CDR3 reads CASSERGFSGGRYNEQFF. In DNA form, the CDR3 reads TGTGCCAGCAGTGAAAGAGGGTTTAGCGGGGGCCGCTACAATGAGCAGTTCTTC.

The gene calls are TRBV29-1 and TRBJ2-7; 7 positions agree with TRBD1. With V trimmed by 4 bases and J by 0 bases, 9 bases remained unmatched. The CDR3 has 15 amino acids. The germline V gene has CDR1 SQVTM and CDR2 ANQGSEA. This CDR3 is CSVVTGDRDSYEQYF. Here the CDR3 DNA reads TGCAGCGTTGTCACCGGGGACAGAGACTCCTACGAGCAGTACTTC.

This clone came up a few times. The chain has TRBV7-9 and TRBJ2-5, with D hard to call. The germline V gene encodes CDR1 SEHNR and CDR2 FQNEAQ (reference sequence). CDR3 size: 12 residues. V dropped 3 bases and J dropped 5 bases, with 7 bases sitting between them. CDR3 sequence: CASSLYSETQYF. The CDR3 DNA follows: TGTGCCAGCAGCTTGTATTCCGAGACCCAGTACTTC.

The CDR3 DNA is TGTGCCAGCAGTACTTCTGGGGCCAACGTCCTGACTTTC. This translates into CASSTSGANVLTF. The chain uses TRBV2 and TRBJ2-6; no firm D call. Trimming removed 5 bases at V and 1 base at J, with 3 bases between. Looked up from germline, CDR1 is SNHLY and CDR2 is FYNNEI. The CDR3 has 13 residues.

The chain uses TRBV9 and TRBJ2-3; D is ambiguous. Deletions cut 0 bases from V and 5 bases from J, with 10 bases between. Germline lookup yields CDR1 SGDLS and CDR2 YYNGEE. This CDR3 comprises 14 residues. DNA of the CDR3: TGTGCCAGCAGCGTAGTGGAAGCAGGAGATACGCAGTATTTT. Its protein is CASSVVEAGDTQYF.

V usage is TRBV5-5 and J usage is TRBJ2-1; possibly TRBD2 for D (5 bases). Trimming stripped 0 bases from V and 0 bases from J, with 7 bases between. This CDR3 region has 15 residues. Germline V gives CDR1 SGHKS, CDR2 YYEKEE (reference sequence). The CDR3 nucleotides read TGTGCCAGCAGCTTGGTAGGGAGCTCCTACAATGAGCAGTTCTTC. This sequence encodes CASSLVGSSYNEQFF.

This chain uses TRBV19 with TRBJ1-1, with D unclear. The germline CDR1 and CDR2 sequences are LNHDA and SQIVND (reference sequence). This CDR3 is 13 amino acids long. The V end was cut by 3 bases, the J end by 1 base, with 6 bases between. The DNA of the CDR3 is TGTGCCAGTAGTATTGCGCGGAACACTGAAGCTTTCTTT. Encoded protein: CASSIARNTEAFF. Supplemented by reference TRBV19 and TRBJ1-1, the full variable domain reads DGGITQSPKYLFRKEGQNVTLSCEQNLNHDAMYWYRQDPGQGLRLIYYSQIVNDFQKGDIAEGYSVSREKKESFPLTVTSAQKNPTAFYLCASSIARNTEAFFGQGTRLTVV.

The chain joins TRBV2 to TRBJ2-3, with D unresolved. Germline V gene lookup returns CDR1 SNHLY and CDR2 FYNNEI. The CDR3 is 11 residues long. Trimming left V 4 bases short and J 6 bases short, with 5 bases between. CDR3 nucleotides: TGTGCCAGCAGTGTTGGCGATACGCAGTATTTT. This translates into CASSVGDTQYF.

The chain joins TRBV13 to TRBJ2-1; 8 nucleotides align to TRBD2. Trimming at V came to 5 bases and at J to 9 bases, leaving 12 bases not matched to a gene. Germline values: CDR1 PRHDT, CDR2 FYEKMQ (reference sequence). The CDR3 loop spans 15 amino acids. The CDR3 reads CASSPQGSGNREQFF. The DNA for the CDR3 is TGTGCCAGCAGCCCCCAGGGTAGCGGGAACCGTGAGCAGTTCTTC.

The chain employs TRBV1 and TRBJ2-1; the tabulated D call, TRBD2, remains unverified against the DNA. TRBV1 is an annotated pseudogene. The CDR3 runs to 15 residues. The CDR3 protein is CTSRAGVLLQREQFF. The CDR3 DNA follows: TGCACCAGCAGGGCGGGGGTCCTTTTACAACGTGAGCAGTTCTTC.

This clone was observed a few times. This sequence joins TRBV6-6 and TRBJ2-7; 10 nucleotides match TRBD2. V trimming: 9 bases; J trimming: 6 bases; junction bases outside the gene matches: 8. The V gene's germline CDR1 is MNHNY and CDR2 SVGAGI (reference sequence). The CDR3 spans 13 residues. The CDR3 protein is CASTSGNRGEQYF. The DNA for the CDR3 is TGTGCCAGTACTAGCGGGAATCGGGGCGAGCAGTACTTC.

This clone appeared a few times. The DNA of the CDR3 is TGTGCCAGCAGCTTAGCGGCCAACACTGAAGCTTTCTTT. This codes for CASSLAANTEAFF. The chain combines TRBV7-6 with TRBJ1-1; D gene unclear. Looked up from germline, CDR1 is SGHVS and CDR2 is FNYEAQ. V lost 0 bases to trimming and J lost 2 bases, with 4 bases between them. The CDR3 runs 13 residues.